The 30 T cell receptor beta chains below were found in one sample sequenced in a study of T cell responses to AZD1222 COVID-19 vaccine. Profiled with immunoSEQ multiplex PCR; TCRdb holds only in-frame clones, not every one. The top ten clones hold 3% to 4% of a sample with 100,000 or so clones, 80% to 90% of them seen once. Specimen: peripheral blood, collected on day 0 of AZD1222 vaccination. Receptors were obtained from an adult in good health.

This clone was detected once. The gene calls are TRBV7-2 and TRBJ2-6; tentatively, D is TRBD2 (5 bases). The V gene lost 1 base and the J gene lost 2 bases, with 6 bases spanning the gap. The length of the CDR3 is 15 residues. In germline, CDR1 is SGHTA, CDR2 FQGNSA. The CDR3 loop reads CASSLVGAGANVLTF. DNA for the CDR3: TGTGCCAGCAGCTTAGTCGGGGCTGGGGCCAACGTCCTGACTTTC. The variable domain in full, completed from reference TRBV7-2 and TRBJ2-6, reads GAGVSQSPSNKVTEKGKDVELRCDPISGHTALYWYRQSLGQGLEFLIYFQGNSAPDKSGLPSDRFSAERTGGSVSTLTIQRTQQEDSAVYLCASSLVGAGANVLTFGAGSRLTVL.

This clone was seen a single time. The rearrangement links TRBV12-3 or TRBV12-4 to TRBJ1-2, with TRBD1 identical over 7 bases. This CDR3 spans 13 amino acids. V was clipped by 6 bases and J by 8 bases; unmatched bases: 9. The CDR3 DNA reads as TGTGCCAGCAGCTTGACAGGGATTGTGGGCTACACCTTC. Its translation is CASSLTGIVGYTF.

The rearrangement links TRBV28 to TRBJ1-1, with TRBD1 as a possible D gene (6 bases). Germline V gives CDR1 MDHEN, CDR2 SYDVKM. Trimming took 5 bases from V and 4 from J, leaving 14 bases between them. The CDR3 covers 14 residues. Written as DNA, the CDR3 is TGTGCCAGCAGTGACCGCAGGGGAATCACTGAAGCTTTCTTT. It translates to CASSDRRGITEAFF.

The V call is TRBV5-1, the J call TRBJ2-3, with TRBD1 as a possible D gene (5 bases). This CDR3 comprises 15 residues. Germline CDR1 reads SGHRS; CDR2 reads YFSETQ. V gave up 6 bases and J gave up 4 bases, with 18 bases separating them. The CDR3, as DNA: TGCGCCAGCACCACCCAAGGGGCGCGAGCAGATACGCAGTATTTT. This sequence encodes CASTTQGARADTQYF. Combining the CDR3 with reference TRBV5-1 and TRBJ2-3 gives the whole variable domain KAGVTQTPRYLIKTRGQQVTLSCSPISGHRSVSWYQQTPGQGLQFLFEYFSETQRNKGNFPGRFSGRQFSNSRSEMNVSTLELGDSALYLCASTTQGARADTQYFGPGTRLTVL.

DNA of the CDR3: TGTGCCAGCAGTATTCAGGGACTCTTGAACACTGAAGCTTTCTTT. Amino acids: CASSIQGLLNTEAFF. The chain recombines TRBV6-5 with TRBJ1-1; TRBD1 is a possible D gene (5 bases). The V and J ends lost 5 bases and 0 bases respectively, with 13 bases between them. The length of the CDR3 is 15 residues. The germline gives CDR1 MNHEY, CDR2 SVGAGI.

The V call is TRBV7-9, the J call TRBJ1-2, with D possibly being TRBD1 (6 bases). Germline V gene lookup returns CDR1 SEHNR and CDR2 FQNEAQ (reference sequence). V dropped 5 bases and J dropped 8 bases, with 12 bases sitting between them. This CDR3 is built from 12 residues. CDR3 amino acids: CASSHRARGYTF. CDR3 nucleotides: TGTGCCAGCAGCCACAGGGCCAGAGGCTACACCTTC.

V is TRBV19 and J is TRBJ1-6, with D unclear. V lost 7 bases to trimming and J lost 0 bases, with 10 bases between them. CDR1 and CDR2 from the germline V gene are LNHDA and SQIVND (reference sequence). This CDR3 has 15 amino acids. This CDR3 is CASKPSYSYNSPLHF. The CDR3 DNA sequence: TGTGCCAGTAAACCAAGCTACTCCTATAATTCACCCCTCCACTTT.

This chain links TRBV18 with TRBJ2-3; tentatively, D is TRBD1 (6 bases). CDR1 KGHSH and CDR2 LQKENI come from the germline V gene. Trimming removed 0 bases from V and 2 bases from J, with 9 bases in between. This CDR3 is 15 amino acids long. The CDR3 sequence is CASSPPAGATDTQYF. DNA of the CDR3: TGTGCCAGCTCACCACCGGCAGGGGCCACAGATACGCAGTATTTT.

J is TRBJ1-3 and V is TRBV5-1; no definite D call. Looked up from germline, CDR1 is SGHRS and CDR2 is YFSETQ. Trimming left V 1 base short and J 0 bases short, with 14 bases between. This CDR3 is 17 amino acids long. This CDR3 is CASSLSSSSPSGNTIYF. Written as DNA, the CDR3 is TGCGCCAGCAGCTTGAGTAGCTCCTCTCCCTCTGGAAACACCATATATTTT.

This rearrangement joins TRBV5-1 to TRBJ1-6, with 8 bases that match TRBD1. The CDR3 sequence is 14 residues long. V shed 4 bases and J 10 bases; nucleotides not matched to a gene: 7. CDR1 is SGHRS, CDR2 YFSETQ, per germline. The CDR3 region has the DNA TGCGCCAGCAGCCTGGACAGGGTAGGATCACCCCTCCACTTT. This encodes CASSLDRVGSPLHF.

This sequence joins TRBV6-5 and TRBJ1-5, with TRBD1 identical over 8 bases. V shed 6 bases and J 1 base; nucleotides not matched to a gene: 5. Germline V gives CDR1 MNHEY, CDR2 SVGAGI. This CDR3 has 15 residues. Here the CDR3 DNA reads TGTGCCAGCAGGAAAGACAGGGGCAGCAATCAGCCCCAGCATTTT. It yields the protein CASRKDRGSNQPQHF.

This clone was seen once. The CDR3: CASSTRTSGYTF. The DNA for the CDR3 is TGTGCCAGCAGTACAAGGACTTCTGGCTACACCTTC. The rearrangement uses TRBV6-5 and TRBJ1-2; D gene ambiguous. Germline CDR1 reads MNHEY; CDR2 reads SVGAGI. V lost 5 bases and J lost 7, with 11 bases in between. The CDR3 has 12 residues.

The chain couples TRBV19 to TRBJ1-5, with 7 bases matching TRBD1. V gave up 5 bases and J gave up 10 bases; unmatched junction bases: 11. Germline lookup yields CDR1 LNHDA and CDR2 SQIVND (reference sequence). CDR3 size: 14 residues. Here the CDR3 reads CASSGGGGITPQHF. In DNA, the CDR3 is TGTGCCAGTAGTGGAGGGGGCGGAATTACACCCCAGCATTTT.

V usage is TRBV7-9 and J usage is TRBJ2-3, with 10 positions matching TRBD2. The CDR3 sequence is 15 residues long. Trimming took 4 bases from V and 5 from J; bases not matched to a gene: 6. The germline CDR1 and CDR2 sequences are SEHNR and FQNEAQ (reference sequence). The CDR3 here is CASSSSGGAGDTQYF. In DNA, the CDR3 is TGTGCCAGCAGCTCGAGCGGGGGGGCAGGAGATACGCAGTATTTT.

In DNA form, the CDR3 reads TGTGCCAGTAGTGCGAACAGGGCCTCGGGATTGGGCTACACCTTC. This codes for CASSANRASGLGYTF. The chain recombines TRBV19 with TRBJ1-2, with D perhaps matching TRBD1 (6 bases). V shed 5 bases and J shed 8 bases, with 21 bases lying between them. CDR3 size: 15 residues. Per the germline V gene, CDR1 is LNHDA and CDR2 is SQIVND (reference sequence). The full variable domain, completed using reference TRBV19 and TRBJ1-2, is DGGITQSPKYLFRKEGQNVTLSCEQNLNHDAMYWYRQDPGQGLRLIYYSQIVNDFQKGDIAEGYSVSREKKESFPLTVTSAQKNPTAFYLCASSANRASGLGYTFGSGTRLTVV.

The genes are TRBV24-1 and TRBJ2-5; D possibly uses TRBD1 or TRBD2 (7 bases each). The germline CDR1 and CDR2 sequences are KGHDR and SFDVKD. Trimming removed 7 bases from V and 5 bases from J, with 25 bases in between. The CDR3 has 17 amino acids. CDR3 protein: CATSPGARGGEVETQYF. The CDR3, as DNA: TGTGCCACCAGCCCCGGGGCCAGGGGGGGGGAAGTGGAGACCCAGTACTTC.

The chain recombines TRBV28 with TRBJ1-5; no firm D call. Germline CDR1 and CDR2: MDHEN and SYDVKM. V was trimmed by 5 bases and J by 5 bases, leaving 10 bases between them. The CDR3 runs 13 residues. The CDR3 DNA is TGTGCCAGCAGTCCCCGCACCTATCAGCCCCAGCATTTT. Protein sequence: CASSPRTYQPQHF.

V is TRBV28 and J is TRBJ2-6; no clear D. Germline CDR1 reads MDHEN; CDR2 reads SYDVKM. The CDR3 contains 18 residues. The germline V and J ends were trimmed by 5 bases and 0 bases, with 17 bases remaining between them. CDR3 amino acids: CASSPVRTIFSGANVLTF. Written as DNA, the CDR3 is TGTGCCAGCAGTCCCGTGAGGACCATATTCTCTGGGGCCAACGTCCTGACTTTC.

The V and J genes are TRBV3-1 (or the pseudogene TRBV3-2) and TRBJ1-1, with D perhaps matching TRBD1 (5 bases). The CDR3 loop spans 13 amino acids. Germline V gives CDR1 LGHDT, CDR2 YNNKEL (reference sequence). V lost 3 bases, J lost 11 bases, and 16 bases lay in between. DNA of the CDR3: TGTGCCAGCAGCCAGGGTGGGAGGGACCTGGCTTTCTTT. Its translation: CASSQGGRDLAFF.

The chain uses TRBV12-3 or TRBV12-4 and TRBJ2-1; D may match TRBD1 or TRBD2 (6 bases each). The CDR3 runs 13 residues. Trimming stripped 4 bases from V and 9 bases from J, with 13 bases between. The CDR3 DNA follows: TGTGCCAGCAGTTATGTTCGGGGGCGTGAGCAGTTCTTC. It specifies CASSYVRGREQFF.

The rearrangement uses TRBV9 and TRBJ2-1; D not certain. The CDR3 consists of 15 residues. From germline, CDR1 is SGDLS and CDR2 YYNGEE. V lost 5 bases and J 4 bases, leaving 16 bases between the germline ends. The CDR3 spells CASSPIPNTYNEQFF. The CDR3 nucleotides read TGTGCCAGCAGTCCAATACCTAACACGTACAATGAGCAGTTCTTC.

This chain joins TRBV6-5 and TRBJ1-5; TRBD1 matches at 9 bases. This CDR3 has 16 residues. Germline values: CDR1 MNHEY, CDR2 SVGAGI. V lost 0 bases to trimming and J lost 6 bases; unmatched junction nucleotides: 6. The CDR3 spells CASSYSRTGEGQPQHF. The CDR3 DNA sequence: TGTGCCAGCAGTTACTCGCGGACAGGGGAGGGTCAGCCCCAGCATTTT.

In nucleotides, the CDR3 is TGTGCCAGCAGCGCCGCCCCGATGGGCCACTATGGCTACACCTTC. This sequence encodes CASSAAPMGHYGYTF. J is TRBJ1-2 and V is TRBV9; no clear D gene. CDR1 and CDR2 from the germline V gene are SGDLS and YYNGEE. The CDR3 covers 15 residues. Trimming shortened V by 3 bases and J by 3 bases, and 15 bases separated the two germline ends.

The chain is built from TRBV30 and TRBJ1-6; D unclear. CDR3 length: 13 residues. Trimming took 4 bases from V and 6 from J, leaving 10 bases between them. Looked up from germline, CDR1 is GTSNPN and CDR2 is SVGIG (reference sequence). The CDR3 DNA is TGTGCCTGGACCCAACAAATTAATTCACCCCTCCACTTT. Amino acids: CAWTQQINSPLHF.

The chain combines TRBV2 with TRBJ2-4; D might be TRBD1 or TRBD2, each matching 5 bases. The CDR3 extends over 14 amino acids. Per germline, CDR1 SNHLY and CDR2 FYNNEI. The V end lost 3 bases, the J end lost 2 bases, and 8 bases lay between the germline ends. CDR3 sequence reads: CASSEWGSKNIQYF. In nucleotides, the CDR3 is TGTGCCAGCAGTGAGTGGGGGTCCAAAAACATTCAGTACTTC.

The V and J genes are TRBV6-2 or TRBV6-3 and TRBJ1-2; D is unresolved. V lost 4 bases, J lost 8 bases, and 17 bases lay in between. Germline loops: CDR1 MNHEY, CDR2 SVGEGT. The CDR3 sequence is 14 residues long. CDR3 residues: CASSSGSVTRGYTF. The CDR3 DNA sequence: TGTGCCAGCAGTTCAGGATCAGTAACGAGAGGCTACACCTTC.

The chain combines TRBV5-8 with TRBJ1-6; D unclear. Trimming removed 0 bases at V and 6 bases at J, with 10 bases between. Germline values: CDR1 SGHTS, CDR2 YDEGEE. The CDR3 has 15 residues. Here the CDR3 DNA reads TGTGCCAGCAGCTTGGGCCTGGATGCTAATTCACCCCTCCACTTT. This translates into CASSLGLDANSPLHF.

The chain carries TRBV9 and TRBJ2-7; D unresolved. The CDR3 loop spans 14 amino acids. Trimming cost V 0 bases and J 3 bases, with 10 bases left between them. Looked up from germline, CDR1 is SGDLS and CDR2 is YYNGEE. CDR3 protein: CASSVATYSYEQYF. In DNA, the CDR3 is TGTGCCAGCAGCGTAGCTACCTACAGCTACGAGCAGTACTTC.

The chain has TRBV7-2 and TRBJ2-5, with 10 bases lining up with TRBD2. Trimming removed 5 bases from V and 1 base from J; junction bases left unmatched: 4. The CDR3 totals 15 residues. Germline V lookup: CDR1 SGHTA, CDR2 FQGNSA. In DNA form, the CDR3 reads TGTGCCAGCAGCACCCTAGCGGGGGCCCAAGAGACCCAGTACTTC. Translating gives CASSTLAGAQETQYF.

The CDR3 sequence: CASSTQGVGGYTF. Here the CDR3 DNA reads TGTGCCAGCAGTACCCAGGGGGTAGGAGGCTACACCTTC. The chain has TRBV6-5 and TRBJ1-2, with 7 bases aligning to TRBD1. CDR3 length: 13 residues. V trimming: 5 bases; J trimming: 8 bases; junction bases outside the gene matches: 8. Germline CDR1 is MNHEY and CDR2 is SVGAGI.